What follows are 2 T cell receptor beta chains derived from one specimen sequenced in a study of monozygotic twins with inflammatory bowel disease (dated by TCRdb to between 2018 and 2021). Libraries came from 5' RACE. TCRdb shows the sequencer as Illumina HiSeq 2500. The reads went through TCRdb reprocessing, and each CDR3 protein sequence gets one entry with no DNA. The table for this sample shows around 230,000 distinct CDR3 sequences. The ten largest clones take up around 1.5% of the sample. The material sequenced was blood. The source of these receptors is a human donor with ulcerative colitis or Crohn's disease, or a healthy co-twin of an affected twin (not recorded which).

V usage is TRBV3-1 and J usage is TRBJ2-3. This CDR3 has 13 amino acids. Germline V gene lookup returns CDR1 LGHDT and CDR2 YNNKEL (reference sequence). CDR3 sequence reads: CASSQASGDTQYF.

This chain connects TRBV20-1 to TRBJ2-3; the TRBD1 assignment by TCRdb is unverifiable without DNA. This CDR3 has 15 residues. Germline V gene lookup returns CDR1 DFQATT and CDR2 SNEGSKA (reference sequence). This chain's CDR3 is CSATGGAARTDTQYF.